This T cell receptor (beta chain) stems from a study of blood T cell repertoires in COVID-19. At the level of the study: T cells, B-cell-depleted T cells, or PBMCs provided the cDNA or gDNA that served as material.

Measured with immunoSEQ multiplex PCR; TCRdb has only the in-frame clones, and not every one. Of some 350,000 clones listed, 70% to 90% are singletons. Unmatched junction bases numbered 3, after V lost 5 bases and J lost 7 bases. This CDR3 comprises 12 residues. Germline V lookup: CDR1 MNHEY, CDR2 SVGAGI. The participants were between roughly 18 and 100 years old and came from some 23 US areas. All recovered Cohort 3 donors got two negative PCRs, got clearance, or saw symptom resolution. Sequencing input: PBMCs or T cells enriched from blood (not recorded which). The sequence was obtained from a woman between 25 and 40 years old who had recovered from COVID-19. The J gene is TRBJ1-2, the V gene TRBV6-5; 8 bases align to TRBD1. As DNA, the CDR3 is TGTGCCAGCAGTACTGGACAGGGTGGCTACACCTTC. Translation gives CASSTGQGGYTF.